This is a list of T cell receptor beta chains from one sample in a study of T cell responses to AZD1222 COVID-19 vaccine. The protocol was immunoSEQ multiplex PCR, while the TCRdb copy is restricted to in-frame clones and leaves out a portion. The sample holds about 190,000 clones, more than 90% seen once. The specimen comprised peripheral blood, sampled 28 days after the second dose of the MenACWY control vaccine. The source is an adult who received the MenACWY meningococcal vaccine as a control. CDR3s include the opening cysteine and the closing phenylalanine or tryptophan. The D gene is left open where the match is weak. Only some rows state a clone size, as once, few, many or a class for expanded clones.

j_gene | d_gene | abundance | v_gene | CDR3aa | CDR3nt
TRBJ1-3 | NA | NA | TRBV30 | CAWGPLPRGSSGNTIYF | TGTGCCTGGGGGCCTCTTCCCCGGGGATCCTCTGGAAACACCATATATTTT
TRBJ2-1 | NA | NA | TRBV11-1 | CASGERVSSYNEQFF | TGTGCCAGCGGGGAGCGGGTGAGCTCCTACAATGAGCAGTTCTTC
TRBJ1-4 | NA | NA | TRBV2 | CASSEALLGPTTNEKLFF | TGTGCCAGCAGTGAAGCCCTCCTAGGACCGACAACTAATGAAAAACTGTTTTTT
TRBJ2-1 | NA | NA | TRBV11-2 | CASSLEGNEQFF | TGTGCCAGCAGTTTAGAGGGCAATGAGCAGTTCTTC
TRBJ2-4 | NA | NA | TRBV3-1/TRBV3-2 | CASSRGVSTKNIQYF | TGTGCCAGCAGCCGGGGGGTATCGACCAAAAACATTCAGTACTTC
TRBJ2-7 | NA | once | TRBV6-5 | CASSQTGDEQYF | TGTGCCAGCAGCCAAACAGGTGACGAGCAGTACTTC
TRBJ1-1 | NA | once | TRBV11-3 | CASSLSNTEAFF | TGTGCCAGCAGCTTGAGTAACACTGAAGCTTTCTTT
TRBJ1-4 | NA | NA | TRBV30 | CAWSRRTGPNEKLFF | TGTGCCTGGAGTAGGAGGACGGGTCCGAATGAAAAACTGTTTTTT
TRBJ2-5 | TRBD2 | NA | TRBV11-3 | CASRERAGGQETQYF | TGTGCCAGCAGAGAGAGAGCGGGAGGGCAAGAGACCCAGTACTTC
TRBJ2-5 | TRBD1 | NA | TRBV24-1 | CATSGYGTGQGGETQYF | TGTGCCACCAGTGGCTACGGGACAGGGCAGGGAGGGGAGACCCAGTACTTC
TRBJ2-2 | NA | NA | TRBV6-5 | CASRSQGTGELFF | TGTGCCAGCAGGAGTCAGGGGACCGGGGAGCTGTTTTTT
TRBJ2-7 | TRBD1 | once | TRBV18 | CASSPGQGDAYEQYF | TGTGCCAGCTCACCCGGACAGGGGGATGCCTACGAGCAGTACTTC
TRBJ1-1 | NA | once | TRBV11-1 | CASSLIRNTEAFF | TGTGCCAGCAGCTTGATCAGGAACACTGAAGCTTTCTTT
TRBJ2-7 | TRBD2 | NA | TRBV15 | CATSDTEPGLAGVEQYF | TGTGCCACCAGCGACACTGAACCGGGACTAGCGGGAGTTGAGCAGTACTTC
TRBJ1-4 | NA | NA | TRBV6-1 | CASSEVSVEVF | TGTGCCAGCAGTGAAGTGTCGGTTGAGGTTTTT
TRBJ2-1 | NA | NA | TRBV3-1/TRBV3-2 | CASSQTREANEQFF | TGTGCCAGCAGCCAGACTAGGGAGGCCAATGAGCAGTTCTTC
TRBJ1-4 | NA | NA | TRBV7-2 | CASSLGTGGRNEKLFF | TGTGCCAGCAGCTTAGGTACAGGCGGCCGCAATGAAAAACTGTTTTTT
TRBJ2-3 | NA | once | TRBV9 | CASSVSGLVTDTQYF | TGTGCCAGCAGCGTATCAGGGTTAGTAACAGATACGCAGTATTTT
TRBJ2-7 | TRBD1 | NA | TRBV7-2 | CASSLAGTVYEQYF | TGTGCCAGCAGCTTAGCGGGGACAGTCTACGAGCAGTACTTC